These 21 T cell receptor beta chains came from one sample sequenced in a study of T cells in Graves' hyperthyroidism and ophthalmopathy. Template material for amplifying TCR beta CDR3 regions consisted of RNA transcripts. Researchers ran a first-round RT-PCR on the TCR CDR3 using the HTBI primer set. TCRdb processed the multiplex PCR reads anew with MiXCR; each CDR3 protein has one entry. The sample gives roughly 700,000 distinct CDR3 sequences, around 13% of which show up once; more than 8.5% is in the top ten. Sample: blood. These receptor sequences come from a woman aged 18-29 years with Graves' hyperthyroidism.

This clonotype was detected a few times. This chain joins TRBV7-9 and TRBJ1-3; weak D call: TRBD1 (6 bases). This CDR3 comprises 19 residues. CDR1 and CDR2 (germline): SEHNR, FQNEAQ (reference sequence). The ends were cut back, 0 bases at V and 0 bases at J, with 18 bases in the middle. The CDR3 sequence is CASSLARLQRGVSGNTIYF. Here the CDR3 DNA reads TGTGCCAGCAGCTTAGCGAGGCTTCAGAGGGGGGTCTCTGGAAACACCATATATTTT.

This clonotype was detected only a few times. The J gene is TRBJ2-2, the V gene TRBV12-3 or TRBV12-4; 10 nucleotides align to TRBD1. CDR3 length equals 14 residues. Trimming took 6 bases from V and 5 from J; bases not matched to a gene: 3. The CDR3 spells CASSQGQGTGELFF. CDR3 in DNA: TGTGCCAGCAGCCAGGGACAGGGGACCGGGGAGCTGTTTTTT.

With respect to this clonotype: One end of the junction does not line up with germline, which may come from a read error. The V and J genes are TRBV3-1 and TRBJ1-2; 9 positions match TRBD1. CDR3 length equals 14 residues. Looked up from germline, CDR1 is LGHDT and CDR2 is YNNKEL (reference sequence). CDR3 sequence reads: CASSKDRGIYGYTF. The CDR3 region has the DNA TGTGCCAGCAGCAAAGACAGGGGGATCTATGGCTACACCTTC.

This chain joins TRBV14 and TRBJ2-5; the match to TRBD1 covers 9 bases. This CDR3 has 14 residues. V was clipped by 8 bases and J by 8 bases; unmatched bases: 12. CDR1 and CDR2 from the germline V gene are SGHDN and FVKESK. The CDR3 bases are TGTGCCAGCGGCGAACACAGGGGGCCTCTCACCCAGTACTTC. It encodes CASGEHRGPLTQYF.

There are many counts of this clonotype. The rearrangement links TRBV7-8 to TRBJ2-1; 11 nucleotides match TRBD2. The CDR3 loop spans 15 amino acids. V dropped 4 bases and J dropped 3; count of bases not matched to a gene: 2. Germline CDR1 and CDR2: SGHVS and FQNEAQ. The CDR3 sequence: CASSYSGRDYNEQFF. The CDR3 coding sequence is TGTGCCAGCAGCTATAGCGGGAGGGACTACAATGAGCAGTTCTTC.

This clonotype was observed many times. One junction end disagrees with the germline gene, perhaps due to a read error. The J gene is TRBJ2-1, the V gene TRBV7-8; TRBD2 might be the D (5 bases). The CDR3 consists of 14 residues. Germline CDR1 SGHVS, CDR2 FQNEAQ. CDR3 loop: CASSLGAVLNQQFF. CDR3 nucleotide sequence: TGTGCCAGCAGCTTAGGAGCGGTCCTCAATCAGCAGTTCTTC.

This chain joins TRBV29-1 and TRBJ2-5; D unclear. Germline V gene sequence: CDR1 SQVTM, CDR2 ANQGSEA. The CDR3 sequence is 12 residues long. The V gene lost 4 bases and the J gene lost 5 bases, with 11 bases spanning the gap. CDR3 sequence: CSVVSGSETQYF. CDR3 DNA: TGCAGCGTTGTATCGGGTTCGGAGACCCAGTACTTC.

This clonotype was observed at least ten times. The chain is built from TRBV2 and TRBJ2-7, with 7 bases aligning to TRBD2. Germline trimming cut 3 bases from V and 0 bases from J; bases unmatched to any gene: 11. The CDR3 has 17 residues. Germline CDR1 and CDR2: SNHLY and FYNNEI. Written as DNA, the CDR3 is TGTGCCAGCAGTGATTCTTCTAGCGGAGCCCCCTCCTACGAGCAGTACTTC. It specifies CASSDSSSGAPSYEQYF.

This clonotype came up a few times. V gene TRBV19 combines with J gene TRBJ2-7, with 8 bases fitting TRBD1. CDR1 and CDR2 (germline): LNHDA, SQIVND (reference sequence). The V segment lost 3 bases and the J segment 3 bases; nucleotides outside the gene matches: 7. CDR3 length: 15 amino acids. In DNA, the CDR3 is TGTGCCAGTAGTATTACCCGGACAGGGCGCTACGAGCAGTACTTC. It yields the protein CASSITRTGRYEQYF.

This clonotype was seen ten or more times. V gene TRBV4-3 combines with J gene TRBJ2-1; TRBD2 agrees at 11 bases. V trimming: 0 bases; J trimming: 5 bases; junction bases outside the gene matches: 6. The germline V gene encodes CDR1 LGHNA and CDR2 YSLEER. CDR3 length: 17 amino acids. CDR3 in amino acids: CASSQDWGTSGNNEQFF. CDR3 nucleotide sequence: TGCGCCAGCAGCCAAGATTGGGGGACTAGCGGAAACAATGAGCAGTTCTTC.

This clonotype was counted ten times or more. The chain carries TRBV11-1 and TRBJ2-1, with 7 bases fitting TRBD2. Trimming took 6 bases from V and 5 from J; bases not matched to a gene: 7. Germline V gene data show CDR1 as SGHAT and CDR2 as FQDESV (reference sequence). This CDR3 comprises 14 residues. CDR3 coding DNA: TGTGCCAGCAGTCCGGCGGGGGACCACAATGAGCAGTTCTTC. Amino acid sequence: CASSPAGDHNEQFF.

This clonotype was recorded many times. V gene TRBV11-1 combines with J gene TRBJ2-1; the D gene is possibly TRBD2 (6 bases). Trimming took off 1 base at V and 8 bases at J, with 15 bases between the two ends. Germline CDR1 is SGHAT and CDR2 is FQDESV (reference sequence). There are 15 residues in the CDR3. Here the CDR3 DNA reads TGTGCCAGCAGCTTAGGAGGGACTGGAGGGGATGAGCAGTTCTTC. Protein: CASSLGGTGGDEQFF.

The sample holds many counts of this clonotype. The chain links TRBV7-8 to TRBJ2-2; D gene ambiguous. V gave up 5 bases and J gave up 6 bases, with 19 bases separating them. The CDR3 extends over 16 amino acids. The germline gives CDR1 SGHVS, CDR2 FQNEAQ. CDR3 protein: CASSPVVIPLAGELFF. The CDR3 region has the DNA TGTGCCAGCAGCCCTGTTGTTATTCCCCTCGCCGGGGAGCTGTTTTTT.

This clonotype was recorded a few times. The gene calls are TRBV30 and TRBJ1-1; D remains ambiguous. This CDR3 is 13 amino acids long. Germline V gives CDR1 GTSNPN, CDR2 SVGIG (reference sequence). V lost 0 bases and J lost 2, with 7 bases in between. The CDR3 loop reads CAWSVSRNTEAFF. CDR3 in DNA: TGTGCCTGGAGTGTCAGCAGAAACACTGAAGCTTTCTTT.

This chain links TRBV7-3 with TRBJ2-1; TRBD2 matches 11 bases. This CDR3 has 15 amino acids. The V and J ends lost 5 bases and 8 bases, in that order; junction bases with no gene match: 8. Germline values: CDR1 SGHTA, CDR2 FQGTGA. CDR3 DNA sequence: TGTGCCAGCAGCAAGGTAGCGGGAGGGCGCCATGAGCAGTTCTTC. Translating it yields CASSKVAGGRHEQFF.

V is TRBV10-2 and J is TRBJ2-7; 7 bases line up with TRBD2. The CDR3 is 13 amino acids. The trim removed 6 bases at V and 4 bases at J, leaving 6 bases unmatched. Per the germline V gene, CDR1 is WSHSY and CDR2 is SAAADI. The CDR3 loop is CASRGEGMYEQYF. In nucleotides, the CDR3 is TGCGCCAGCAGGGGGGAGGGGATGTACGAGCAGTACTTC.

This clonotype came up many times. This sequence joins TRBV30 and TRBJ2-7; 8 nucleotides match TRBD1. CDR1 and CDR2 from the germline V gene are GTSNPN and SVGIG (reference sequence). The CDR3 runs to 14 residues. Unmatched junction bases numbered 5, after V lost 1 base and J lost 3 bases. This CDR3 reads CAWSGTGWYYEQYF. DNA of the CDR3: TGTGCCTGGAGTGGGACAGGGTGGTACTACGAGCAGTACTTC.

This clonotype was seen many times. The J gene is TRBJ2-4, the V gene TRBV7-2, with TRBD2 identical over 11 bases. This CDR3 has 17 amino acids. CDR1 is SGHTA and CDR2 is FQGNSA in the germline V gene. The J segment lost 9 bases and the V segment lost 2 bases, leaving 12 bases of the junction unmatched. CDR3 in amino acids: CASSLKGLAGGRFIQYF. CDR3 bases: TGTGCCAGCAGCTTAAAGGGGCTAGCGGGAGGCAGGTTCATTCAGTACTTC.

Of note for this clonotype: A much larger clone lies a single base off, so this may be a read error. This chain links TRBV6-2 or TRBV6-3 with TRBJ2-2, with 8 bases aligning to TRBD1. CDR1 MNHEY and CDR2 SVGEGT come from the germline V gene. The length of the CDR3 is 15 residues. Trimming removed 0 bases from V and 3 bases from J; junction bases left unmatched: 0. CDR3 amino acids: CASSYSGQDTGELFF. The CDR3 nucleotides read TGTGCCAGCAGTTACTCGGGACAGGACACCGGGGAGCTGTTTTTT.

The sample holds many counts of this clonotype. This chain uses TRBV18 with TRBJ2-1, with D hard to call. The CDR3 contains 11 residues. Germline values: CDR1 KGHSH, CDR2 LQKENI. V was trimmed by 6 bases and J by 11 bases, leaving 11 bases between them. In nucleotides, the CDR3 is TGTGCCAGCTCCTCAGGCGCTCAGCAGTTCTTC. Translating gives CASSSGAQQFF.

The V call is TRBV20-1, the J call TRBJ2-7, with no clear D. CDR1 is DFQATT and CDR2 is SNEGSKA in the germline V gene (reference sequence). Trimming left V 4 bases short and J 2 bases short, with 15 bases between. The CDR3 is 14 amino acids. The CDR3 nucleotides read TGCAGTGCTATAAACACGGCGGTTACCTACGAGCAGTACTTC. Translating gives CSAINTAVTYEQYF.